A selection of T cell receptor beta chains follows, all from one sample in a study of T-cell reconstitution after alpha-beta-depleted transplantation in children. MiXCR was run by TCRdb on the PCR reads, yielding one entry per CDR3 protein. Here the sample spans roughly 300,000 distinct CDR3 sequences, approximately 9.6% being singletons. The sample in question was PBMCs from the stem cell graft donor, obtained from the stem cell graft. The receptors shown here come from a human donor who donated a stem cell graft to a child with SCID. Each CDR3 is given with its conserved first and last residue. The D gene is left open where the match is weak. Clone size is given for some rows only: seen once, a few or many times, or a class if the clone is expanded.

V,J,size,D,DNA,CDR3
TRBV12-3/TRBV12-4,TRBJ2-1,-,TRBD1,TGTGCCAGCGGGGACAGGGGGACGAATGAGCAGTTCTTC,CASGDRGTNEQFF
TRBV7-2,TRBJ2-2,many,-,TGTGCCAGCAGCTTACCGGGCGGGCTAGGGACCGGGGAGCTGTTTTTT,CASSLPGGLGTGELFF
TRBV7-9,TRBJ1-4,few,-,TGTGCCAGCAGCCCATCAGGTGGTCATGAAAAACTGTTTTTT,CASSPSGGHEKLFF
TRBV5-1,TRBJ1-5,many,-,TGTGCCAGCAGCTTAGATGGGGGCGGCAATCAGCCCCAGCATTTT,CASSLDGGGNQPQHF
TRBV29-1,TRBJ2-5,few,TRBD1,TGCAGCGTTGAAGGGGACAGGGGGACCCAGTACTTC,CSVEGDRGTQYF
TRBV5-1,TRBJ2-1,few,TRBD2,TGCGCCAGCAGGATAGCGGGTTTGGATGAGCAGTTCTTC,CASRIAGLDEQFF
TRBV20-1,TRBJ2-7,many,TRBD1,TGCAGTGCTAGCACCGGACAGGGGGCCTACGAGCAGTACTTC,CSASTGQGAYEQYF
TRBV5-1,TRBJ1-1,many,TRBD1,TGCGCCAGCAGCTTGGGGTGGGGACAGAAGATGGATGAAGCTTTCTTT,CASSLGWGQKMDEAFF
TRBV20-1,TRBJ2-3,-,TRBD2,TGCAGTGCTAGAGACCTCACCGGGACTAGCGGGGGGGCCTTACACACAGATACGCAGTATTTT,CSARDLTGTSGGALHTDTQYF
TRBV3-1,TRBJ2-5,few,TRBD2,TGTGCCAGCAGCCAATGGACTAGCGTTGAAGAGACCCAGTACTTC,CASSQWTSVEETQYF
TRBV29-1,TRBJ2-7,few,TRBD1,TGCAGCGTCGACAGGGGGGTAGGCGAGCAGTACTTC,CSVDRGVGEQYF
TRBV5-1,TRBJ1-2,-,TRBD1,TGCACCAGCAGCTTCACGGACAGGCCGAACTATGGCTACACCTTC,CTSSFTDRPNYGYTF
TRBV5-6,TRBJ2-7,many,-,TGTGCCAGCAGCTTGGACGGAGGTTACTACGAGCAGTACTTC,CASSLDGGYYEQYF
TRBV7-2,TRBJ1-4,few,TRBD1,TGTGCCAGCAGCCAGACAGGGACAGCTAATGAAAAACTGTTTTTT,CASSQTGTANEKLFF
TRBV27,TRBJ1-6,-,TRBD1,TGTGCCAGCAGTCCGGGCCGGGCAGGGGGCGCAGGTTCACCCCTCCACTTT,CASSPGRAGGAGSPLHF
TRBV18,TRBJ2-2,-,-,TGTGCCAGCTCACCACCGCCCGAGACCCTGAACACCGGGGAGCTGTTTTTT,CASSPPPETLNTGELFF
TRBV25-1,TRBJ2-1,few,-,TGTGCCAGCAGTGACTCTAAATTGGGGGGTGGCAATGAGCAGTTCTTC,CASSDSKLGGGNEQFF
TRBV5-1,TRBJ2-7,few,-,TGCGCCAGCAGCCAGGACAGCCTGGGCTCCTACGAGCAGTACTTC,CASSQDSLGSYEQYF
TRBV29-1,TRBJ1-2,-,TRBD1,TGCAGCGTTGAAGTCGAAGGGACAGGGTGGGGCTACACCTTC,CSVEVEGTGWGYTF
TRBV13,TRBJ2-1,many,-,TGTGCCAGCAGCCCTCAGAGCAATGAGCAGTTCTTC,CASSPQSNEQFF
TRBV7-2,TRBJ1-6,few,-,TGTGCCAGCAGCTTTCTTGGGTCACCCCTCCACTTT,CASSFLGSPLHF
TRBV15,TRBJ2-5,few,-,TGTGCCACCAGGGCGGACCAAGAGACCCAGTACTTC,CATRADQETQYF
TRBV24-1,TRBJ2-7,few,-,TGTGCCACCAGTGATATAGGGTTGTACTCCTACGAGCAGTACTTC,CATSDIGLYSYEQYF
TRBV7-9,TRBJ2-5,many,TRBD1,TGTGCCAGCAGCTTAGACACAGGGGGGCAAGAGACCCAGTACTTC,CASSLDTGGQETQYF
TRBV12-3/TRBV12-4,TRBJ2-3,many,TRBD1,TGTGCCAGCAGGTCAGACAGGGGGACCACAGATACGCAGTATTTT,CASRSDRGTTDTQYF
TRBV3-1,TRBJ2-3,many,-,TGTGCCAGCAGCCAAGATCTTCTCCGAACCACAGATACGCAGTATTTT,CASSQDLLRTTDTQYF
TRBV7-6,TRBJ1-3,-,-,TGTGCCAGCAGCGACCCCAGGACGGAAGGAAACACCATATATTTT,CASSDPRTEGNTIYF
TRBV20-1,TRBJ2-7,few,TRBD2,TGCAGTGCTAGAGATAGAGCGGGGGGGAGCTACGAGCAGTACTTC,CSARDRAGGSYEQYF
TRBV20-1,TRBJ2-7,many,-,TGCAGTGCCCCGCAGGAGGGCGGGGACGAGCAGTACTTC,CSAPQEGGDEQYF
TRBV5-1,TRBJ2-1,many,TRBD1,TGCGCCAGCAGCTTGGAACCTCCGGTGGGACAGGGGTTTGGAGAGCAGTTCTTC,CASSLEPPVGQGFGEQFF
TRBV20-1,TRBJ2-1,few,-,TGCAGTGCTAGAGAGCCAGACTTCACCTACAATGAGCAGTTCTTC,CSAREPDFTYNEQFF
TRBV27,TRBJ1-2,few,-,TGTGCCAGCAGTTTATCAGGGTCCGGGAACTATGGCTACACCTTC,CASSLSGSGNYGYTF
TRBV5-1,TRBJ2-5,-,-,TGCGCCAGCAAGGACATGGAGATGGAGACCCAGTACTTC,CASKDMEMETQYF
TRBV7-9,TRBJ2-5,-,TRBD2,TGTGCCAGCAGCTTATGGCTAGCGGGGATGGAGACCCAGTACTTC,CASSLWLAGMETQYF
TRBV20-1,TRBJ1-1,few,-,TGCAGTGCTAGACCGTCCGGGAGGGGTACTGAAGCTTTCTTT,CSARPSGRGTEAFF
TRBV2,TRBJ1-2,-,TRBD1,TGTGCCAGCAGTGTCTCCGGACAGGGCGTCTATGGCTACACCTTC,CASSVSGQGVYGYTF
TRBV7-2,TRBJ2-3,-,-,TGTGCCAGCAGCACAAGGTGGGGGGTGGCAGATACGCAGTATTTT,CASSTRWGVADTQYF
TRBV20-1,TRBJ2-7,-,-,TGCAGTGCTAGACCCTTAGGACAGCCTGAGCAGTACTTC,CSARPLGQPEQYF
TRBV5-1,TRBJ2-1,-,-,TGCGCCAGCAGCTTTCACTTGGGGGACTCCTACAATGAGCAGTTCTTC,CASSFHLGDSYNEQFF
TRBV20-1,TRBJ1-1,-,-,TGCAGTGCTAGTGGTACAGGGGAAGCTTTCTTT,CSASGTGEAFF
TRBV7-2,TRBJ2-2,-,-,TGTGCCAGCAGCTATAGAGAGCTCTCCACCGGGGAGCTGTTTTTT,CASSYRELSTGELFF
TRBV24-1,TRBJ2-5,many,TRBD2,TGTGCCACCAGCGGGGGGTCTTACCAAGAGACCCAGTACTTC,CATSGGSYQETQYF
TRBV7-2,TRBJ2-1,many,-,TGTGCCAGCAGCTGGGGGATACCCCTAGGGAATGAGCAGTTCTTC,CASSWGIPLGNEQFF
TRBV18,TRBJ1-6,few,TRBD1,TGTGCCAGCTCACGACGGGACAGCAATTCACCCCTCCACTTT,CASSRRDSNSPLHF
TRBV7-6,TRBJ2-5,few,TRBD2,TGTGCCAGCAGTTTGCCGGGGGGGAAGGAGACCCAGTACTTC,CASSLPGGKETQYF
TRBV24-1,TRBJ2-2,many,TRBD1,TGTGCCACCAGTCCCAAGGACAGGGACACCGGGGAGCTGTTTTTT,CATSPKDRDTGELFF
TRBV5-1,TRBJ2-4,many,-,TGCGCCAGCAGCTTGGCCGTATCCGAAGCCAAAAACATTCAGTACTTC,CASSLAVSEAKNIQYF
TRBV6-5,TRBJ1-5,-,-,TGTGCCAGCAGTTACTCACAGGCTTTAGAGCCCCAGCATTTT,CASSYSQALEPQHF
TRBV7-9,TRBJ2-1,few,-,TGTGCCAGCAGCCCCGCGGAAGGCAGCTCCTACAATGAGCAGTTCTTC,CASSPAEGSSYNEQFF
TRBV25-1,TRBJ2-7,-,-,TGTGCCAGCAGTGAATATATTACAGGTTCCTACGAGCAGTACTTC,CASSEYITGSYEQYF
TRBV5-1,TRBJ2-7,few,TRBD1,TGCGCCAGCAGCAGCTCAACCGGGACAGGAAGCTACGAGCAGTACTTC,CASSSSTGTGSYEQYF
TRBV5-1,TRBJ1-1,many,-,TGCGCCAGCAGCTTAGATTCGCCGGAAATCACTGAAGCTTTCTTT,CASSLDSPEITEAFF
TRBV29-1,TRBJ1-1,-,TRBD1,TGCAGCGTTGCGGAACAGGGGCGAAGGAACACTGAAGCTTTCTTT,CSVAEQGRRNTEAFF
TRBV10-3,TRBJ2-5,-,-,TGTGCCATCAGTGAGGATCGTTCAAGGACCCAGTACTTC,CAISEDRSRTQYF
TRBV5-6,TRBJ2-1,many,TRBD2,TGTGCCAGCAGCTTCAGCGGGGCCTCCTACAATGAGCAGTTCTTC,CASSFSGASYNEQFF
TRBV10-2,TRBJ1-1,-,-,TGCGCCAGCAGTGACCCCGGGGGGCGTACTGAAGCTTTCTTT,CASSDPGGRTEAFF
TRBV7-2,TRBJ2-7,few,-,TGTGCCAGCAGCCGCCTGAGGGAGCAGTACTTC,CASSRLREQYF
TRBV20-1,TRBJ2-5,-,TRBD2,TGCAGTGCTAGCGGGGGGGCCGGGGAGACCCAGTACTTC,CSASGGAGETQYF